The 29 T cell receptor beta chains below come from one sample, sequenced in a study of beta chain features in type 1 diabetes. The entirety of the isolated RNA underwent reverse transcription, so expressed TCRB transcripts were sequenced. Clones were read by immunoSEQ multiplex PCR, and TCRdb kept only the in-frame ones, dropping some. The sample lists 350,000 to 400,000 clones, approximately 16% occurring once. Sequences were obtained from naive CD4+ T cells from blood. The receptors originated from a woman between 18 and 29 years old in good health.

The V and J genes are TRBV7-8 and TRBJ2-7; 11 bases fit TRBD1. Germline lookup yields CDR1 SGHVS and CDR2 FQNEAQ. V lost 5 bases to trimming and J lost 4 bases; unmatched junction nucleotides: 7. The CDR3 loop spans 15 amino acids. CDR3 amino acids: CASSSVGDRGYEQYF. For the CDR3, the DNA is TGTGCCAGCAGCAGCGTGGGGGACAGGGGGTACGAGCAGTACTTC.

Here the CDR3 DNA reads TGCGCCAGCAGCCTATTTCCCGGGAGTAACACTGAAGCTTTCTTT. Translation gives CASSLFPGSNTEAFF. The rearrangement uses TRBV4-3 and TRBJ1-1, with unresolved D. V gave up 4 bases and J gave up 2 bases, with 14 bases separating them. The germline gives CDR1 LGHNA, CDR2 YSLEER. This CDR3 contains 15 residues.

V is TRBV27 and J is TRBJ2-5; no clear D. Germline CDR1 reads MNHEY; CDR2 reads SMNVEV (reference sequence). Trimming shortened V by 10 bases and J by 6 bases, and 15 bases separated the two germline ends. The CDR3 extends over 12 amino acids. The CDR3 bases are TGTGCCATCCGGAGTTCTACGAAGACCCAGTACTTC. It encodes CAIRSSTKTQYF.

The chain employs TRBV29-1 and TRBJ2-5; D gene unclear. Germline CDR1 is SQVTM and CDR2 is ANQGSEA. V shed 2 bases and J shed 3 bases, with 10 bases lying between them. The CDR3 loop spans 13 amino acids. CDR3 sequence reads: CSVEPLGKETQYF. The CDR3 DNA follows: TGCAGCGTTGAACCCCTAGGCAAAGAGACCCAGTACTTC.

This clone was found a few times. The chain carries TRBV28 and TRBJ2-1; the D is unclear. The CDR3 sequence is 13 residues long. CDR1 is MDHEN and CDR2 is SYDVKM in the germline V gene. V lost 8 bases and J 0 bases, leaving 8 bases between the germline ends. The CDR3 coding sequence is TGTGCCAGCGCGGCAAACTCCTACAATGAGCAGTTCTTC. Protein product: CASAANSYNEQFF.

The chain carries TRBV29-1 and TRBJ1-5, with D uncertain. V lost 0 bases and J lost 11, with 14 bases in between. Per the germline V gene, CDR1 is SQVTM and CDR2 is ANQGSEA. The CDR3 length is 13 residues. In DNA, the CDR3 is TGCAGCGTTGAAGATCTAGAGGGCCCAGCCCAGCATTTT. It translates to CSVEDLEGPAQHF. The variable domain in full, completed from reference TRBV29-1 and TRBJ1-5, reads SAVISQKPSRDICQRGTSLTIQCQVDSQVTMMFWYRQQPGQSLTLIATANQGSEATYESGFVIDKFPISRPNLTFSTLTVSNMSPEDSSIYLCSVEDLEGPAQHFGDGTRLSIL.

This clone was counted only a few times. The V call is TRBV6-1, the J call TRBJ2-1; 10 bases map to TRBD1. The germline gives CDR1 MNHNS, CDR2 SASEGT. The CDR3 sequence is 15 residues long. V was clipped by 4 bases and J by 5 bases; unmatched bases: 5. In DNA form, the CDR3 reads TGTGCCAGCAGTGTTCCGGGACAGGGGAACAATGAGCAGTTCTTC. This sequence encodes CASSVPGQGNNEQFF.

V and J are TRBV7-8 and TRBJ2-1; TRBD2 matches at 10 bases. Germline CDR1 reads SGHVS; CDR2 reads FQNEAQ. J gave up 6 bases and V 5 bases, and 13 bases lay outside the gene matches. This CDR3 comprises 17 residues. In DNA, the CDR3 is TGTGCCAGCAGCCCTATGAGAGCGGGAGGGCCGGGCAATGAGCAGTTCTTC. Amino acid sequence: CASSPMRAGGPGNEQFF.

This clone was counted a few times. The chain joins TRBV23-1 to TRBJ1-1, with 10 bases fitting TRBD1. TRBV23-1 is an ORF; its function is uncertain. The CDR3 covers 14 residues. V trimming: 8 bases; J trimming: 11 bases; junction bases outside the gene matches: 14. The CDR3 coding sequence is TGCGCCAGCCGAGCCGGACAGGGGGATTGGTATGCTTTCTTT. Translated: CASRAGQGDWYAFF.

The chain employs TRBV7-9 and TRBJ2-6; weak D call: TRBD1 (6 bases). Germline V gene data show CDR1 as SEHNR and CDR2 as FQNEAQ (reference sequence). V gave up 5 bases and J gave up 2 bases, with 10 bases separating them. This CDR3 is built from 15 residues. Here the CDR3 reads CASSQTGTGANVLTF. The CDR3 DNA is TGTGCCAGCAGCCAAACAGGGACTGGGGCCAACGTCCTGACTTTC.

In this sample, this clone turned up a few times. Germline and junction disagree at one end, which may indicate a read error. The chain carries TRBV28 and TRBJ1-2, with D hard to call. Germline V lookup: CDR1 MDHEN, CDR2 SYDVKM. This CDR3 is built from 15 residues. CDR3 region: CASSTPMIPGLGGAF. CDR3 sequence (DNA): TGTGCCAGCAGCACCCCGATGATCCCTGGACTCGGCGGTGCCTTC.

This clone was seen more than once but under ten times. The CDR3 here is CASSQDAGWGNQPQHF. In DNA, the CDR3 is TGCGCCAGCAGCCAAGATGCAGGGTGGGGAAATCAGCCCCAGCATTTT. V gene TRBV4-1 combines with J gene TRBJ1-5; a weak D match, TRBD1 (5 bases). The CDR3 loop spans 16 amino acids. V was shortened by 0 bases and J by 4 bases, with 13 bases between the two germline ends. Germline loops: CDR1 MGHRA, CDR2 YSYEKL.

This clone has only a few counts. This chain uses TRBV28 with TRBJ2-3, with 11 bases that match TRBD2. CDR1 is MDHEN, CDR2 SYDVKM, per germline. J was trimmed by 2 bases and V by 4 bases; bases with no gene match: 8. This CDR3 spans 17 amino acids. This CDR3 reads CASSSFGLAGPTDTQYF. CDR3 DNA: TGTGCCAGCAGTTCCTTCGGACTAGCGGGCCCCACAGATACGCAGTATTTT.

This chain joins TRBV29-1 and TRBJ1-1; perhaps TRBD1 as D (5 bases). The CDR3 contains 13 residues. V dropped 2 bases and J dropped 7 bases, with 14 bases sitting between them. The germline V gene encodes CDR1 SQVTM and CDR2 ANQGSEA. The DNA of the CDR3 is TGCAGCGTTGAACGGGCAGGGTCTGGTGAAGCTTTCTTT. This translates into CSVERAGSGEAFF.

In its sample, this clone was seen a few times. The V gene is TRBV30, the J gene TRBJ1-5, with 9 bases fitting TRBD1. With 2 bases clipped from V and 4 bases from J, the junction kept 6 bases outside the gene matches. In germline, CDR1 is GTSNPN, CDR2 SVGIG (reference sequence). This CDR3 is built from 15 residues. The CDR3: CAWSSGTGPNQPQHF. The DNA for the CDR3 is TGTGCCTGGAGTAGTGGGACAGGGCCTAATCAGCCCCAGCATTTT.

In nucleotides, the CDR3 is TGTGCCAGTACCGGACTAGGGGGGGATACGCAGTATTTT. Its protein is CASTGLGGDTQYF. The chain combines TRBV19 with TRBJ2-3; possible D gene TRBD2, 7 bases. Germline V gives CDR1 LNHDA, CDR2 SQIVND (reference sequence). Deletions cut 7 bases from V and 6 bases from J, with 14 bases between. The CDR3 has 13 amino acids.

The V call is TRBV30, the J call TRBJ1-5, with D uncertain. The CDR3 totals 13 residues. Looked up from germline, CDR1 is GTSNPN and CDR2 is SVGIG (reference sequence). Trimming left V 3 bases short and J 6 bases short, with 12 bases between. CDR3 nucleotides: TGTGCCTGGAGGGAGGGCGTGGGTCAGCCCCAGCATTTT. Amino acids: CAWREGVGQPQHF. Looking up the rest from reference TRBV30 and TRBJ1-5 gives the full variable domain: SQTIHQWPATLVQPVGSPLSLECTVEGTSNPNLYWYRQAAGRGLQLLFYSVGIGQISSEVPQNLSASRPQDRQFILSSKKLLLSDSGFYLCAWREGVGQPQHFGDGTRLSIL.

This clone was observed a handful of times. The rearrangement uses TRBV30 and TRBJ1-2, with D maybe TRBD1 (5 bases). The CDR3 loop spans 12 amino acids. The germline V gene encodes CDR1 GTSNPN and CDR2 SVGIG (reference sequence). V dropped 1 base and J dropped 4 bases, with 7 bases sitting between them. CDR3 in DNA: TGTGCCTGGAGTGGCGACAGCTATGGCTACACCTTC. Protein: CAWSGDSYGYTF.

V usage is TRBV7-9 and J usage is TRBJ2-7; D remains unclear. The CDR3 is made up of 11 amino acids. CDR1 and CDR2 from the germline V gene are SEHNR and FQNEAQ (reference sequence). DNA of the CDR3: TGTGTCCACGGCGGCTCCTACGAGCAGTACTTC. Protein sequence: CVHGGSYEQYF.

This clone was recorded a few times. V gene TRBV18 combines with J gene TRBJ1-5; possible D gene TRBD1, 6 bases. The CDR3 is 16 residues long. Between the trimmed V and J ends, which lost 2 bases and 7 bases, there was a span of 18 bases. CDR1 KGHSH and CDR2 LQKENI come from the germline V gene. CDR3: CASSPGGTGGWQPQHF. The CDR3 coding sequence is TGTGCCAGCTCACCAGGGGGTACGGGGGGCTGGCAGCCCCAGCATTTT.

The chain couples TRBV4-1 to TRBJ1-2, with TRBD1 matching 7 bases. Losses at the gene ends were 1 base for V and 4 bases for J; bases not matched to a gene: 3. Germline CDR1 MGHRA, CDR2 YSYEKL. CDR3 length: 14 amino acids. The CDR3 sequence: CASSQGDSFYGYTF. In nucleotides, the CDR3 is TGCGCCAGCAGCCAAGGGGACAGCTTCTATGGCTACACCTTC.

This clone has more than one count but fewer than ten. The chain joins TRBV6-1 to TRBJ2-3; D call uncertain. This CDR3 has 15 residues. Germline CDR1 and CDR2: MNHNS and SASEGT. The V end was cut by 3 bases, the J end by 5 bases, with 15 bases between. This chain's CDR3 is CASSEPSSRRDTQYF. CDR3 coding DNA: TGTGCCAGCAGTGAGCCTTCGTCAAGGAGAGATACGCAGTATTTT.

This clone was observed a handful of times. The V call is TRBV5-4, the J call TRBJ2-2, with D perhaps TRBD2 (6 bases). Germline V lookup: CDR1 SGHNT, CDR2 YYREEE (reference sequence). CDR3 length: 16 residues. Deletions cut 0 bases from V and 5 bases from J, with 14 bases between. In DNA, the CDR3 is TGTGCCAGCAGCTTGGGTGTGGCGGGATGGACCGGGGAGCTGTTTTTT. This codes for CASSLGVAGWTGELFF. Filled out from reference TRBV5-4 and TRBJ2-2, the complete variable domain reads ETGVTQSPTHLIKTRGQQVTLRCSSQSGHNTVSWYQQALGQGPQFIFQYYREEENGRGNFPPRFSGLQFPNYSSELNVNALELDDSALYLCASSLGVAGWTGELFFGEGSRLTVL.

The rearrangement joins TRBV5-6 to TRBJ2-5; possibly TRBD1 for D (6 bases). Germline V gene data show CDR1 as SGHDT and CDR2 as YYEEEE. Deletions cut 1 base from V and 5 bases from J, with 9 bases between. This CDR3 comprises 13 residues. CDR3 in DNA: TGTGCCAGCAGCTTGTGGGGGCGTGAGACCCAGTACTTC. This translates into CASSLWGRETQYF.

The rearrangement uses TRBV6-5 and TRBJ1-3; D ambiguous. The V gene lost 8 bases and the J gene lost 0 bases, with 11 bases spanning the gap. The germline CDR1 and CDR2 sequences are MNHEY and SVGAGI. This CDR3 spans 14 amino acids. Written as DNA, the CDR3 is TGTGCCAGCTCCTTCGGGAGCTCTGGAAACACCATATATTTT. Protein product: CASSFGSSGNTIYF.

The chain couples TRBV11-1 to TRBJ2-7; tentatively, D is TRBD1 (6 bases). The ends were cut back, 6 bases at V and 1 base at J, with 16 bases in the middle. Germline CDR1 reads SGHAT; CDR2 reads FQDESV (reference sequence). The CDR3 length is 15 residues. The CDR3 region has the DNA TGTGCCAGCAGACAGACAGGAAAAGTATCCTACGAGCAGTACTTC. Translated: CASRQTGKVSYEQYF.

V gene TRBV28 combines with J gene TRBJ1-4; 7 bases map to TRBD1. The junction had 1 base not matched to a gene; V was cut back by 3 bases and J by 3 bases. The germline CDR1 and CDR2 sequences are MDHEN and SYDVKM. The CDR3 sequence is 14 residues long. For the CDR3, the DNA is TGTGCCAGCAGTTTCGGGACAGCTAATGAAAAACTGTTTTTT. It encodes CASSFGTANEKLFF.

This clone showed up just a few times. This chain uses TRBV29-1 with TRBJ2-7, with TRBD2 as a possible D gene (6 bases). V lost 7 bases and J lost 3, with 19 bases in between. This CDR3 is built from 14 residues. The germline CDR1 and CDR2 sequences are SQVTM and ANQGSEA. CDR3 sequence reads: CSAGRTKGIYEQYF. CDR3 sequence (DNA): TGCAGCGCCGGGCGGACTAAAGGGATCTACGAGCAGTACTTC.

This clone has just a few counts. The chain combines TRBV27 with TRBJ2-7, with 8 bases matching TRBD2. The CDR3 length is 14 residues. The J segment lost 2 bases and the V segment lost 2 bases, leaving 2 bases of the junction unmatched. Germline loops: CDR1 MNHEY, CDR2 SMNVEV (reference sequence). The CDR3 region has the DNA TGTGCCAGCAGTTTAACGCGGGAGGCCTACGAGCAGTACTTC. It specifies CASSLTREAYEQYF.